These 11 T cell receptor beta chains were sequenced from one sample in a study of blood T cells in healthy people across ages. Together with a sample-barcoded 5' primer, a J-beta primer mix was included in a second PCR lasting about 7 to 12 cycles. MiXCR was run by TCRdb on the 5' RACE reads, yielding one entry per CDR3 protein. Here the sample spans hundreds of thousands of distinct CDR3 sequences, 49% being singletons. The sequencing sample was made of blood. Source of these receptors: a woman aged 60-75 years in good health.

CDR3 in amino acids: CSPGNMNTEAFF. CDR3 DNA: TGCAGTCCAGGGAACATGAACACTGAAGCTTTCTTT. The chain links TRBV20-1 to TRBJ1-1; TRBD1 might be the D (5 bases). In germline, CDR1 is DFQATT, CDR2 SNEGSKA (reference sequence). This CDR3 has 12 amino acids. Deletions cut 8 bases from V and 0 bases from J, with 10 bases between.

CDR3 sequence reads: CASSETGKEKLFF. In nucleotides, the CDR3 is TGTGCCAGCAGTGAAACAGGGAAGGAAAAACTGTTTTTT. V gene TRBV2 combines with J gene TRBJ1-4, with D possibly being TRBD1 (6 bases). V was shortened by 2 bases and J by 8 bases, with 9 bases between the two germline ends. This CDR3 has 13 amino acids. Germline V gene data show CDR1 as SNHLY and CDR2 as FYNNEI.

This clonotype was counted a few times. The chain couples TRBV4-2 to TRBJ2-1; D possibly matches TRBD1 or TRBD2 (5 bases each). The CDR3 extends over 16 amino acids. V dropped 4 bases and J dropped 0 bases, with 13 bases sitting between them. Germline values: CDR1 LGHNA, CDR2 YNFKEQ. CDR3 loop: CASSRDGDFSYNEQFF. In DNA, the CDR3 is TGTGCCAGCAGCCGGGACGGAGATTTCTCCTACAATGAGCAGTTCTTC.

This clonotype came up a few times. The chain links TRBV7-3 to TRBJ2-4, with TRBD2 matching over 8 bases. The J call is uncertain, as TRBJ2-5 better fits the DNA end. The CDR3 is 15 residues long. Germline assignment: CDR1 SGHTA and CDR2 FQGTGA. The CDR3 region has the DNA TGTGCCAGCAGCTATACCAGCGGGAGCTGGGAGACCCAGTACTTC. Translated: CASSYTSGSWETQYF.

There are many counts of this clonotype. V gene TRBV2 combines with J gene TRBJ2-1; D uncertain. V gave up 4 bases and J gave up 7 bases, with 5 bases separating them. The length of the CDR3 is 11 residues. Germline V gives CDR1 SNHLY, CDR2 FYNNEI. The DNA of the CDR3 is TGTGCCAGCAGTGGCGTTAATGAGCAGTTCTTC. Translation gives CASSGVNEQFF. Drawing the rest from reference TRBV2 and TRBJ2-1, the complete variable domain is EPEVTQTPSHQVTQMGQEVILRCVPISNHLYFYWYRQILGQKVEFLVSFYNNEISEKSEIFDDQFSVERPDGSNFTLKIRSTKLEDSAMYFCASSGVNEQFFGPGTRLTVL.

J is TRBJ2-7 and V is TRBV7-2; 7 nucleotides line up with TRBD2. V shed 1 base, J shed 10 bases, and the junction held 4 bases outside the gene matches. Germline loops: CDR1 SGHTA, CDR2 FQGNSA. This CDR3 spans 12 amino acids. The CDR3 bases are TGTGCCAGCAGCTTAGTCCGGGAGGTCCAGTACTTC. Amino acid sequence: CASSLVREVQYF.

This clonotype appeared a few times. The gene calls are TRBV5-1 and TRBJ2-7; 8 bases are a match to TRBD1. CDR1 and CDR2 from the germline V gene are SGHRS and YFSETQ. The V segment lost 4 bases and the J segment 4 bases; nucleotides outside the gene matches: 7. This CDR3 spans 14 amino acids. The CDR3 DNA follows: TGCGCCAGCAGCAACGGACAGGGCGCGTACGAGCAGTACTTC. Translating gives CASSNGQGAYEQYF.

Comments on this clonotype: A much larger clone differs by one base, so this may be a read error. V usage is TRBV7-2 and J usage is TRBJ2-7; D assignment may be TRBD1 or TRBD2 (6 bases each). Germline loops: CDR1 SGHTA, CDR2 FQGNSA. This CDR3 is 15 amino acids long. The chain's CDR3 is CASSRGGGSSYKQYF. CDR3 nucleotides: TGTGCCAGCAGCCGAGGAGGGGGGAGCTCCTACAAGCAGTACTTC. Filled out from reference TRBV7-2 and TRBJ2-7, the complete variable domain reads GAGVSQSPSNKVTEKGKDVELRCDPISGHTALYWYRQSLGQGLEFLIYFQGNSAPDKSGLPSDRFSAERTGGSVSTLTIQRTQQEDSAVYLCASSRGGGSSYKQYFGPGTRLTVT.

This chain links TRBV25-1 with TRBJ1-2; TRBD1 agrees at 7 bases. Trimming took 6 bases from V and 4 from J; bases not matched to a gene: 5. Germline lookup yields CDR1 MGHDK and CDR2 SYGVNS. The CDR3 runs 13 residues. The CDR3 loop is CASSDRVSYGYTF. For the CDR3, the DNA is TGTGCCAGCAGCGACAGGGTTAGCTATGGCTACACCTTC.

This chain uses TRBV9 with TRBJ2-2, with 10 nucleotides matching TRBD2. The CDR3 spans 19 residues. Trimming took 4 bases from V and 4 from J; bases not matched to a gene: 16. Germline V gives CDR1 SGDLS, CDR2 YYNGEE. The CDR3 sequence is CASSLNSAGLAGVTGELFF. The CDR3 DNA is TGTGCCAGCAGCTTAAACTCCGCGGGCCTAGCGGGAGTCACCGGGGAGCTGTTTTTT.

DNA for the CDR3: TGCAGTGCAGACGACAGGAACAATTCACCCCTCCACTTT. Translation gives CSADDRNNSPLHF. V gene TRBV20-1 combines with J gene TRBJ1-6; a weak D match, TRBD1 (6 bases). Germline loops: CDR1 DFQATT, CDR2 SNEGSKA (reference sequence). The CDR3 covers 13 residues. Trimming left V 6 bases short and J 7 bases short, with 13 bases between.